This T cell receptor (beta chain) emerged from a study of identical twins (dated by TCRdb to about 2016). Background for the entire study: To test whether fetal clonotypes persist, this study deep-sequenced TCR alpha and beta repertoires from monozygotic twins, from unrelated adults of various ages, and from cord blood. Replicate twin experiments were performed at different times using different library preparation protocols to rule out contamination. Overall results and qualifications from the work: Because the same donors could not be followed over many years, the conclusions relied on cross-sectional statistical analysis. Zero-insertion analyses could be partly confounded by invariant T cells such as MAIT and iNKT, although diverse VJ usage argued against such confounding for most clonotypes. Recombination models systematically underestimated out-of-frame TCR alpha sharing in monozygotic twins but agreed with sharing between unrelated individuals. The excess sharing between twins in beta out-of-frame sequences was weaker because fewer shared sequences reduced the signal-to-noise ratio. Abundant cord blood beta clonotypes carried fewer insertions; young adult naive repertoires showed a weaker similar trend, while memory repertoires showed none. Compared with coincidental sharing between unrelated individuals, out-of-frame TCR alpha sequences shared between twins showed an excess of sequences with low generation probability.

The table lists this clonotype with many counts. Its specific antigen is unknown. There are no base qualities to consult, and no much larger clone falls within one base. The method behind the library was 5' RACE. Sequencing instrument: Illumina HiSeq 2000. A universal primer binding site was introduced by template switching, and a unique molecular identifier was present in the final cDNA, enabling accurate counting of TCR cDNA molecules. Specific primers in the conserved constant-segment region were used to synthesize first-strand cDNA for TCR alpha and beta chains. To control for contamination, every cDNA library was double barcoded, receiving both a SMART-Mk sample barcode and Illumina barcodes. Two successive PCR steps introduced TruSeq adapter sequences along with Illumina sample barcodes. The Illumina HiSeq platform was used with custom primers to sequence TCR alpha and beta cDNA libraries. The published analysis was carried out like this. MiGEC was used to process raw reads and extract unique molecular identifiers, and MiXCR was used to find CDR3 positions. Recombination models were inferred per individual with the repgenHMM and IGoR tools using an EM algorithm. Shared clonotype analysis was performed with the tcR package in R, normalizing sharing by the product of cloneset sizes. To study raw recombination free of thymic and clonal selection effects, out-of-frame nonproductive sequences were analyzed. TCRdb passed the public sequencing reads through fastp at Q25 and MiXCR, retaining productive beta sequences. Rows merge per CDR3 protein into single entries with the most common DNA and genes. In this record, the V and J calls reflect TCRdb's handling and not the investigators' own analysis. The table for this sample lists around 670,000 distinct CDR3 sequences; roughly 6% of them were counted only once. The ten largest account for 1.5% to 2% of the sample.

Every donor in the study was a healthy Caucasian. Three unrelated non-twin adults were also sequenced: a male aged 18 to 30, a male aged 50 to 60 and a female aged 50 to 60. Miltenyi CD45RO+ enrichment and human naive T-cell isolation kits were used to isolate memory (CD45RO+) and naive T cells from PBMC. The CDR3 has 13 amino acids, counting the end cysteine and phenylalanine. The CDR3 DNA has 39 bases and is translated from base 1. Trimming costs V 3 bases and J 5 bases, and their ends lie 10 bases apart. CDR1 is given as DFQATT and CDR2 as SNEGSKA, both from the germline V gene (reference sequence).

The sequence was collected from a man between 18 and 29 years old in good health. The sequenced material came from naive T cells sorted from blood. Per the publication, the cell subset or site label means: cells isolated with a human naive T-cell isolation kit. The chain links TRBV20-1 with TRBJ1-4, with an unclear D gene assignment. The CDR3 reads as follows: CSARAVSNEKLFF. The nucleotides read TGCAGTGCTAGGGCCGTAAGCAATGAAAAACTGTTTTTT.